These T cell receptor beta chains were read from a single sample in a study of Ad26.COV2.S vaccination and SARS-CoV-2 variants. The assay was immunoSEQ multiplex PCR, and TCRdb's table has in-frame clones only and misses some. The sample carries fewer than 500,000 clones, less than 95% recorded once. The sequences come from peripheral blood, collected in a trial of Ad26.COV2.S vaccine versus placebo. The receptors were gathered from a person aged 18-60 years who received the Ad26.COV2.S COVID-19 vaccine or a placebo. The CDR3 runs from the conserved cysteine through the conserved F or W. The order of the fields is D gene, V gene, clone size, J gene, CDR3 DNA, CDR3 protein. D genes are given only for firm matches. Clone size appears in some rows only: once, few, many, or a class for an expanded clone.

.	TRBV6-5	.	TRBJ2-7	TGTGCCAGCAGCTCAGGGGTAACCTACGAGCAGTACTTC	CASSSGVTYEQYF
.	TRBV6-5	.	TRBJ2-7	TGTGCCAGCAGTCCCGGGACACAGATCTACGAGCAGTACTTC	CASSPGTQIYEQYF
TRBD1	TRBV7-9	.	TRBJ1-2	TGTGCCAGCAGCCCGAGGGACAGATCGAAAAACTATGGCTACACCTTC	CASSPRDRSKNYGYTF
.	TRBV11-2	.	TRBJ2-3	TGTGCCAGCAGCCCGCTAGGTACGGCAGATACGCAGTATTTT	CASSPLGTADTQYF
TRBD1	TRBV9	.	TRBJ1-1	TGTGCCAGCAGCGACGGACAGGAGAACACTGAAGCTTTCTTT	CASSDGQENTEAFF
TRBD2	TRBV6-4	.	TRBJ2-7	TGTGCCAGCAGTGACCCCACGGGACTAGCGGGCTCCTACGAGCAGTACTTC	CASSDPTGLAGSYEQYF
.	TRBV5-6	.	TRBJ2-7	TGTGCCAGCAGCTTGGCCCGGTGGGGTAGCTACGAGCAGTACTTC	CASSLARWGSYEQYF
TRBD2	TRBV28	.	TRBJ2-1	TGTGCCAGCAGTTTATTAAGCGGGAGGGCCAAATACAATGAGCAGTTCTTC	CASSLLSGRAKYNEQFF
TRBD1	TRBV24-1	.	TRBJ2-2	TGTGCCACCAGTGGCAGGGGGATCACCGGGGAGCTGTTTTTT	CATSGRGITGELFF
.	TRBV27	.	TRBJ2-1	TGTGCCAGCAGTCCGACCGGACAGCCCTCCTACAATGAGCAGTTCTTC	CASSPTGQPSYNEQFF
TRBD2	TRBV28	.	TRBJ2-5	TGTGCCAGCAGTTTCTCTCGCGGGACTAGCACAAAAGAGACCCAGTACTTC	CASSFSRGTSTKETQYF
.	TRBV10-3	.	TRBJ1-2	TGTGCCATCAGTGAGCCCTTGGGTAGTCGAGGCCCCTATGGCTACACCTTC	CAISEPLGSRGPYGYTF
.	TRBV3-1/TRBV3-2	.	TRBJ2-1	TGTGCCAGCAGCGGAACGGGAGACGTAAATGAGCAGTTCTTC	CASSGTGDVNEQFF
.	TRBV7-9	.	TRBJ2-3	TGTGCCAGCATCCTCTCTAGCTTATGGGATACGCAGTATTTT	CASILSSLWDTQYF
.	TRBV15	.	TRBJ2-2	TGTGCCACCAGCAGGAACAACAGGGCGGGCACCGGGGAGCTGTTTTTT	CATSRNNRAGTGELFF
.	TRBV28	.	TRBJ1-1	TGTGCCAGCAGTTTATTTTACAGGGCCAACCATGAAGCTTTCTTT	CASSLFYRANHEAFF
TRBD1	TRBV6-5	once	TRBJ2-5	TGTGCCAGCAGTACCCACCGGACAGGGCAAGAGACCCAGTACTTC	CASSTHRTGQETQYF
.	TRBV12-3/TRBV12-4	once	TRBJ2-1	TGTGCCAGCAGCCCGCTGAGTGAGGGACAGTTCTTC	CASSPLSEGQFF
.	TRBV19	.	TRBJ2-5	TGTGCCAGTAGCCCCGGCCCCGTACAAGAGACCCAGTACTTC	CASSPGPVQETQYF
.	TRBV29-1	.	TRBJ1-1	TGCAGCGTTGAGGGGGGCGTAAGGACTGAAGCTTTCTTT	CSVEGGVRTEAFF
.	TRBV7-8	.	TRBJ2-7	TGTGCCAGCAGCCAAACGGGATCCGAGCAGTACTTC	CASSQTGSEQYF
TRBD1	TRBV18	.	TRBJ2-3	TGTGCCAGCTCAGACAGGGGGGAGAGCACAGATACGCAGTATTTT	CASSDRGESTDTQYF
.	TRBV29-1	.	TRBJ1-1	TGCAGCGTGCGGGGGACATATGAAGCTTTCTTT	CSVRGTYEAFF
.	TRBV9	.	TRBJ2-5	TGTGCCAGCAGCGTAGATTCTAAGGAGACCCAGTACTTC	CASSVDSKETQYF
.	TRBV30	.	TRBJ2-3	TGTGCCTGGAGTCACGGGGGACAGTCTAGCACAGATACGCAGTATTTT	CAWSHGGQSSTDTQYF
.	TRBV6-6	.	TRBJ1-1	TGTGCCAGCAGCCGCAGGGAGAAAATGAACACTGAAGCTTTCTTT	CASSRREKMNTEAFF
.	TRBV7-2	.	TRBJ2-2	TGTGCCAGCAGCTTCCCCGGGACTCCTTACACCGGGGAGCTGTTTTTT	CASSFPGTPYTGELFF
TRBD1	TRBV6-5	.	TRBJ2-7	TGTGCCAGCAGATACAGGGGGCATACTTACGAGCAGTACTTC	CASRYRGHTYEQYF
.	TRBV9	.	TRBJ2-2	TGTGCCAGCAGCGTAGCCCCCCTAGTGGCCGGGGAGCTGTTTTTT	CASSVAPLVAGELFF
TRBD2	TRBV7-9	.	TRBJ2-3	TGTGCCAGCAGCTTAGCGACTAGCGGAGGGGATACGCAGTATTTT	CASSLATSGGDTQYF
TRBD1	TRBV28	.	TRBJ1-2	TGTGCCAGCAGTGCGGGACAGGGTGGCTATGGCTACACCTTC	CASSAGQGGYGYTF
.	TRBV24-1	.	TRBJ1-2	TGTGCCACCAGTGATTTGCACAGGGCCAATGGCTACACCTTC	CATSDLHRANGYTF
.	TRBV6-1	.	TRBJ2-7	TGTGCCAGCAGTGAAGACAGGTTCTACGAGCAGTACTTC	CASSEDRFYEQYF
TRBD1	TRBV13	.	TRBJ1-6	TGTGCCAGCAGCCTCGGACAGGGATATAATTCACCCCTCCACTTT	CASSLGQGYNSPLHF
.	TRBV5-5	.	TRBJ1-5	TGTGCCAGCAGCCGAGATAGGGGCCAGCCCCAGCATTTT	CASSRDRGQPQHF
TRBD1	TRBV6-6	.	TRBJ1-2	TGTGCCAGCAGAACTACAGGGGGGGAAAACTATGGCTACACCTTC	CASRTTGGENYGYTF
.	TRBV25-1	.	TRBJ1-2	TGTGCCAGCAGTGGATCAACCCTCTCCCGGACAGCTTGGAGCTACACCTTC	CASSGSTLSRTAWSYTF
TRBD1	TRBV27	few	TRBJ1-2	TGTGCCAGCAGTTTCGGGACAGGTAGCTATGGCTACACCTTC	CASSFGTGSYGYTF
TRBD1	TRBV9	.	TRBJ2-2	TGTGCCAGCAGCGCTCGGGACAGGGGGGACACCGGGGAGCTGTTTTTT	CASSARDRGDTGELFF
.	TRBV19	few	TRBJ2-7	TGTGCCAGTAGTCCTCGGACACTCTACGAGCAGTACTTC	CASSPRTLYEQYF
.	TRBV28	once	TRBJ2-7	TGTGCCAGCAGTTTTCTCGGGAGCGCATACGAGCAGTACTTC	CASSFLGSAYEQYF
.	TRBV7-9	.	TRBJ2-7	TGTGCCAGCAGCTTAGGAGACAGGCGTCCTGACGAGCAGTACTTC	CASSLGDRRPDEQYF
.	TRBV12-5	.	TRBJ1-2	TGTGCTAGTGGCCCGACAGAAAGGGGTCATGGCTACACCTTC	CASGPTERGHGYTF
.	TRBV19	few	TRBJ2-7	TGTGCCAGTAGTGCTACCTTGGGGGAGCAGTACTTC	CASSATLGEQYF
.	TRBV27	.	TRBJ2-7	TGTGCCAGCAGTTTCCCCGGGTTGAAGGGAGTCACCTACGAGCAGTACTTC	CASSFPGLKGVTYEQYF
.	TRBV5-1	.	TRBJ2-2	TGCGCCAGCAGCTGGACTTACACCGGGGAGCTGTTTTTT	CASSWTYTGELFF
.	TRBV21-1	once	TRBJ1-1	TGTGCCAGCTCAAACGGTGGGAACACTGAAGCTTTCTTT	CASSNGGNTEAFF
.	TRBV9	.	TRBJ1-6	TGTGCCAGCAGCGTAGAGGGGGGAAGCTATAATTCACCCCTCCACTTT	CASSVEGGSYNSPLHF
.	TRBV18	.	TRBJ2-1	TGTGCCAGCTCCCCAGGGGATGAGCAGTTCTTC	CASSPGDEQFF